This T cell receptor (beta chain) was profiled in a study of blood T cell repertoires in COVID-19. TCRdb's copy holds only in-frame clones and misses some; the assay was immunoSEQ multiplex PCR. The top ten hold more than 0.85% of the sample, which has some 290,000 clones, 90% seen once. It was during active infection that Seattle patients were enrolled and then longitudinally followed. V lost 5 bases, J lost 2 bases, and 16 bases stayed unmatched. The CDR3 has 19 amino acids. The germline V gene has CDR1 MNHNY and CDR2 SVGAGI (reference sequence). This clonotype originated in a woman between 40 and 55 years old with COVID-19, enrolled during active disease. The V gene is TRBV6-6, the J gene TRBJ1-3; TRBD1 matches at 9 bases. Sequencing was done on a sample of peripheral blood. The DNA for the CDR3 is TGTGCCAGCAGTCCAATCCAGGGACAGGGTTTTCTAGCTGGAAACACCATATATTTT. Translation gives CASSPIQGQGFLAGNTIYF.